The rows below give T cell receptor beta chains drawn from one sample of a study of blood T cell repertoires in COVID-19. The data were produced by immunoSEQ multiplex PCR, yet TCRdb's version contains in-frame clones alone and is incomplete. The sample carries roughly 70,000 clones, over 75% recorded once. Sequencing was carried out using peripheral blood. These receptors all come from a man in his sixties or seventies with active or convalescent COVID-19. The CDR3 runs from the conserved cysteine through the conserved F or W. D genes are given only for firm matches. Some rows mark clone size as missing; the rest say once, few, many or name a class of expanded clone.

v_call,clone_size,d_call,j_call,cdr3_nt,cdr3_aa
TRBV3-1/TRBV3-2,once,TRBD1,TRBJ2-7,TGTGCCAGCAGCCTCGCGGCAGGGGGACGCGAGCAGTACTTC,CASSLAAGGREQYF
TRBV27,.,TRBD2,TRBJ2-3,TGTGCCAGCAGAAAGGGAGCGGGAGGCTACACAGATACGCAGTATTTT,CASRKGAGGYTDTQYF
TRBV5-1,.,TRBD2,TRBJ2-3,TGCGCCAGCAGCTTGGTCCCTAGCGGGGGCCTTCCGGGGCTCACAGATACGCAGTATTTT,CASSLVPSGGLPGLTDTQYF
TRBV4-2,once,TRBD2,TRBJ2-1,TGTGCCAGCAGCCAAGTCTCCGGGACTAGCGCCTGGGAGCAGTTCTTC,CASSQVSGTSAWEQFF
TRBV7-2,.,.,TRBJ2-7,TGTGCCAGCAGCTTAGGACCCCAGGGGTACGAGCAGTACTTC,CASSLGPQGYEQYF
TRBV12-3/TRBV12-4,.,TRBD1,TRBJ2-3,TGTGCCAGTCAGGGGGTCACAGATACGCAGTATTTT,CASQGVTDTQYF
TRBV18,.,TRBD1,TRBJ1-4,TGTGCCAGCTCCCTGAAACAGGGGGAAAAACTGTTTTTT,CASSLKQGEKLFF
TRBV18,few,TRBD1,TRBJ2-1,TGTGCCAGCTCCCCCGACAGGGGCGATGAGCAGTTCTTC,CASSPDRGDEQFF
TRBV2,.,TRBD2,TRBJ2-7,TGTGCCACCCATAGCGGGAGCTCCTCCTACGAGCTGTACTTC,CATHSGSSSYELYF
TRBV4-2,few,.,TRBJ1-6,TGTGCCAGCAGCCAAGAAGCTGGGTCTAGGTCACCCCTCCACTTT,CASSQEAGSRSPLHF
TRBV9,.,TRBD1,TRBJ1-1,TGTGCCAGCAGTACAGGGGTGATCACTGAAGCTTTCTTT,CASSTGVITEAFF
TRBV5-1,once,TRBD1,TRBJ1-4,TGCGCCAGCAGCCCGTCCGGGACAGATAGAACTAATGAAAAACTGTTTTTT,CASSPSGTDRTNEKLFF
TRBV7-9,.,TRBD1,TRBJ1-4,TGTGCCAGCAGTCTCACTACCGCCGGGACAGGGGAAGAAAAACTGTTTTTT,CASSLTTAGTGEEKLFF
TRBV7-9,.,.,TRBJ2-7,TGTGCCAGCAGCTTCTACCCCCGGGGGAGCTCCTACGAGCAGTACTTC,CASSFYPRGSSYEQYF
TRBV5-5,once,TRBD2,TRBJ2-3,TGTGCCAGCAGCCCCCGGGACTACACAGATACGCAGTATTTT,CASSPRDYTDTQYF
TRBV11-2,once,TRBD2,TRBJ2-3,TGTGCCAGCAGTTTAAATGGGGGGGTGGCAGATACGCAGTATTTT,CASSLNGGVADTQYF
TRBV5-4,few,.,TRBJ1-6,TGTGCCAGCAGCCCCGGAGGGACCCACAATTCACCCCTCCACTTT,CASSPGGTHNSPLHF
TRBV14,.,.,TRBJ1-2,TGTGCCAGCAGCCAGGCAGTTCTTAACTATGGCTACACCTTC,CASSQAVLNYGYTF
TRBV12-3/TRBV12-4,.,.,TRBJ1-3,TGTGCCAGCAGTTTATCAGCAGGGGTGGGGATATATTTT,CASSLSAGVGIYF
TRBV6-5,.,.,TRBJ2-1,TGTGCCAGCAGTCGACAACAGGGCAATGAGCAGTTCTTC,CASSRQQGNEQFF
TRBV28,.,TRBD1,TRBJ2-7,TGTGCCAGCAGTGTGGGACAGAGCTACGAGCAGTACTTC,CASSVGQSYEQYF
TRBV10-3,.,.,TRBJ2-1,TGTGCCATCAGTGAAAAAACCGCCGGGGGCGTCCAGGGGGGCAATGAGCAGTTCTTC,CAISEKTAGGVQGGNEQFF
TRBV29-1,.,.,TRBJ2-5,TGCAGCGTTGAGAAGGGGGAAGAGACCCAGTACTTC,CSVEKGEETQYF
TRBV28,.,TRBD1,TRBJ1-4,TGTGCCAGCAGTCTGGGACAGGGGATGCAAAAACTGTTTTTT,CASSLGQGMQKLFF
TRBV5-1,.,TRBD1,TRBJ2-7,TGCGCCAGCAGCTGGTCAGGGGGACAGGGGGCTGGGGAGCAGTACTTC,CASSWSGGQGAGEQYF
TRBV5-1,.,.,TRBJ2-7,TGCGCCAGCAGCTCATCCAGGGGATCCTACGAGCAGTACTTC,CASSSSRGSYEQYF
TRBV11-2,.,TRBD2,TRBJ2-1,TGTGCCAGCAGCTCTTCATGGGCTAGCGGGAGGGTCAATGAGCAGTTCTTC,CASSSSWASGRVNEQFF
TRBV5-5,.,.,TRBJ1-5,TGTGCCAGCAGCCGAGGACAGAGCAATCAGCCCCAGCATTTT,CASSRGQSNQPQHF
TRBV2,once,.,TRBJ1-3,TGTGCCAGCAGTGAACAGGGGCCTGGAAACACCATATATTTT,CASSEQGPGNTIYF
TRBV10-3,.,.,TRBJ2-7,TGTGCCATCAGTGACCCTCGGGGGGCGAGATCCTACGAGCAGTACTTC,CAISDPRGARSYEQYF
TRBV5-8,.,.,TRBJ2-2,TGTGCCAGCAGCTGGGACTCCGGCGGGCTGTTTTTT,CASSWDSGGLFF
TRBV29-1,.,.,TRBJ1-2,TGCAGCGGCGGGGGGCAGGATGGCTACACCTTC,CSGGGQDGYTF
TRBV11-2,.,.,TRBJ2-2,TGTGCCAGCAGCTTACTGTCGCAGCGGAAGAACACCGGGGAGCTGTTTTTT,CASSLLSQRKNTGELFF
TRBV28,.,TRBD2,TRBJ2-7,TGTGCCAGCAGAAGAGGGACTAGTAAGTACGAGCAGTACTTC,CASRRGTSKYEQYF
TRBV7-9,.,TRBD1,TRBJ1-1,TGTGCCAGCAGCTTATACGACAGGGACACTGAAGCTTTCTTT,CASSLYDRDTEAFF
TRBV2,few,.,TRBJ1-1,TGTGCCAGCCGCCGGGGGGGGGCGAACACTGAAGCTTTCTTT,CASRRGGANTEAFF
TRBV6-5,.,.,TRBJ1-1,TGTGCCAGCAGTTACAGGGGGGGATCTGAAGCTTTCTTT,CASSYRGGSEAFF
TRBV5-1,.,.,TRBJ1-2,TGCGCCAGCAGCTTGGGGACAGAACCATATGGCTACACCTTC,CASSLGTEPYGYTF
TRBV6-5,.,.,TRBJ2-7,TGTGCCAGCCAGTGGGGCGTAGGGAACTACGAGCAGTACTTC,CASQWGVGNYEQYF
TRBV1,.,.,TRBJ2-5,TGCACCGGCCCCGGGACTAGCGTGTACCAAGAGACCCAGTACTTC,CTGPGTSVYQETQYF
TRBV7-9,.,TRBD1,TRBJ2-6,TGTGCCAGCAGCTTAGGGACAGGGGGCTTTGGGGCCAACGTCCTGACTTTC,CASSLGTGGFGANVLTF